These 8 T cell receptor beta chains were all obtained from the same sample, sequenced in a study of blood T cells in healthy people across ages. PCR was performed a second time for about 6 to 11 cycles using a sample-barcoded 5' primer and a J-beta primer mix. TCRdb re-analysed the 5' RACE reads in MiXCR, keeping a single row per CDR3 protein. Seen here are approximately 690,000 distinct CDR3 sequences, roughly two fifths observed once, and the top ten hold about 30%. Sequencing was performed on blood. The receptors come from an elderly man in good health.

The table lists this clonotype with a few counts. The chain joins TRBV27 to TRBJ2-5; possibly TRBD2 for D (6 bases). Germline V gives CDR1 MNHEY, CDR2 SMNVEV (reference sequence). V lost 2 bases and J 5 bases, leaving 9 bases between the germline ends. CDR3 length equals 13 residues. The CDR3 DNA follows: TGTGCCAGCAGTTTACCGGGAGCGGAGACCCAGTACTTC. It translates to CASSLPGAETQYF.

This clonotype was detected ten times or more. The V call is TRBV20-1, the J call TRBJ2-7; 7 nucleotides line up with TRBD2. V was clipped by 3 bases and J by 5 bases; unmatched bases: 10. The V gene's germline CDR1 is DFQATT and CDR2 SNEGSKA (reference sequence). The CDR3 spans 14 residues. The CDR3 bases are TGCAGTGCTAGTTTTGCTAGCGGTCCGAACGAGCAGTACTTC. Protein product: CSASFASGPNEQYF.

CDR3 region: CASSLEPRGGFF. The CDR3 coding sequence is TGTGCCAGCAGCTTAGAGCCCAGGGGAGGGTTCTTC. The chain employs TRBV11-2 and TRBJ2-1; TRBD1 or TRBD2 may be the D gene (6 bases each). The length of the CDR3 is 12 residues. V lost 0 bases and J 15 bases, leaving 12 bases between the germline ends. The germline V gene has CDR1 SGHAT and CDR2 FQNNGV.

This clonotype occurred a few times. The DNA for the CDR3 is TGTGCCAGCAATATACTAGCGGGAGCCACCTACAATGAGCAGTTCTTC. It translates to CASNILAGATYNEQFF. The chain has TRBV6-2 or TRBV6-3 and TRBJ2-1; 11 bases are a match to TRBD2. Germline trimming cut 7 bases from V and 2 bases from J; bases unmatched to any gene: 7. The CDR3 has 16 amino acids. Germline V CDR1 and CDR2: MNHEY, SVGEGT.

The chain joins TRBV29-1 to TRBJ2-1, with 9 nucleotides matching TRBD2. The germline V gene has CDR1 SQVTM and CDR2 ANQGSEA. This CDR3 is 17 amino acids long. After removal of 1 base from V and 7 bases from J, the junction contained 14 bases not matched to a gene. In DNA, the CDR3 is TGCAGCGTTGAAGGCGGCGCCCGGGGACTAGCCCCGAATGAGCAGTTCTTC. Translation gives CSVEGGARGLAPNEQFF.

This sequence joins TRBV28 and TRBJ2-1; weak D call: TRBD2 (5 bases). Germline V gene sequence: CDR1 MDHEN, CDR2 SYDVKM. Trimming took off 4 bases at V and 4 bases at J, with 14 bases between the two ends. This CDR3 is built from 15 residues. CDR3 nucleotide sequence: TGTGCCAGCAGTTGGAAGGGAGTCGGGTACAATGAGCAGTTCTTC. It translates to CASSWKGVGYNEQFF.

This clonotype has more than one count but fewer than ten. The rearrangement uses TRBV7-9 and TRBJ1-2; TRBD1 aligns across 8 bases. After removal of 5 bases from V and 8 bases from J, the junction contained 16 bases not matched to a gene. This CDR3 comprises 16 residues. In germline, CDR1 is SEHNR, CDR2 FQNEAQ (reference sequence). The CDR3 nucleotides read TGTGCCAGCAGCAACCGGGACAGGAATTTCTTAGGGGGCTACACCTTC. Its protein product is CASSNRDRNFLGGYTF.

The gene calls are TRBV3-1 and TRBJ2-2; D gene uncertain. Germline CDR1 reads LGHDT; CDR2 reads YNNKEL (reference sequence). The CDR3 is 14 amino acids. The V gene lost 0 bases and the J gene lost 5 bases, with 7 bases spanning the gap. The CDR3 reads CASSQDLNTGELFF. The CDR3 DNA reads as TGTGCCAGCAGCCAAGATCTTAATACCGGGGAGCTGTTTTTT.